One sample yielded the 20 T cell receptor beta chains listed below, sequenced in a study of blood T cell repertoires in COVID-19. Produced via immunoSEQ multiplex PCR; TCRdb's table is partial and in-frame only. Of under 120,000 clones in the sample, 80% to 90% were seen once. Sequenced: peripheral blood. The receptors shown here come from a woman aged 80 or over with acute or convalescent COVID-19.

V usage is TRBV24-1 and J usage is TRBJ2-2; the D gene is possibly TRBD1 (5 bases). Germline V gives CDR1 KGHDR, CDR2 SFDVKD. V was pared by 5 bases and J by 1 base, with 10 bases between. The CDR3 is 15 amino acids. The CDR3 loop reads CATSVGQGNTGELFF. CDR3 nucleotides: TGTGCCACCAGTGTGGGGCAGGGGAACACCGGGGAGCTGTTTTTT.

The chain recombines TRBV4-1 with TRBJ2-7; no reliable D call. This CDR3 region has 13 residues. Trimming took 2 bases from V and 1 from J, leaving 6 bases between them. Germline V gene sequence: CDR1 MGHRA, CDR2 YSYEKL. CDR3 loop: CASSQSTSYEQYF. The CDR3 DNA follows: TGCGCCAGCAGCCAATCGACATCCTACGAGCAGTACTTC.

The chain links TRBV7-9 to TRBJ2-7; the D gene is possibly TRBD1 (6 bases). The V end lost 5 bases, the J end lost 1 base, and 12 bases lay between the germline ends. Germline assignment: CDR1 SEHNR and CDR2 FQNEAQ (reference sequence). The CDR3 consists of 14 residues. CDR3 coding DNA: TGTGCCAGCAGCCCCCGACAGGCGTCCTACGAGCAGTACTTC. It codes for CASSPRQASYEQYF.

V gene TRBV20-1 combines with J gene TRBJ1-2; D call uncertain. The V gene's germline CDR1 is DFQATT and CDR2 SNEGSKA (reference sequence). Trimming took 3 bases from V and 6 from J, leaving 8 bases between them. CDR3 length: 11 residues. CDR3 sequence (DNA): TGCAGTGCTAGCTCTATGGATGGCTACACCTTC. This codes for CSASSMDGYTF.

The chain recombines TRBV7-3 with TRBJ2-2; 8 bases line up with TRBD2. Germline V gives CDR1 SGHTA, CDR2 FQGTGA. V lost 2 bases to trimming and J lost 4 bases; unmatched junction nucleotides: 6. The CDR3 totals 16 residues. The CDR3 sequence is CASSLVAGGGTGELFF. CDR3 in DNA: TGTGCCAGCAGCTTAGTTGCGGGGGGTGGCACCGGGGAGCTGTTTTTT. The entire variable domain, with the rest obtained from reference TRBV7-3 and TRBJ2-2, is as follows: GAGVSQTPSNKVTEKGKYVELRCDPISGHTALYWYRQSLGQGPEFLIYFQGTGAADDSGLPNDRFFAVRPEGSVSTLKIQRTERGDSAVYLCASSLVAGGGTGELFFGEGSRLTVL.

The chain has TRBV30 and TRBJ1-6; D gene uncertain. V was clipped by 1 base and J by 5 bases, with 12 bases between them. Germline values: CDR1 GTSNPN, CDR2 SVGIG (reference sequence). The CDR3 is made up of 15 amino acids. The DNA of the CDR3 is TGTGCCTGGAGTGCCGGAAGAGGTAATAATTCACCCCTCCACTTT. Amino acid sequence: CAWSAGRGNNSPLHF.

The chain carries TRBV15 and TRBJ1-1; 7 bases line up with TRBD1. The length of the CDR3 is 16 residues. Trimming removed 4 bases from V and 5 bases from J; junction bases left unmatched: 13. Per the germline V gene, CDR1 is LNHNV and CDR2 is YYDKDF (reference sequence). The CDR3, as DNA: TGTGCCACCAGCAAAACAGGGGTCGTTCTGGGGACTGAAGCTTTCTTT. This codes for CATSKTGVVLGTEAFF.

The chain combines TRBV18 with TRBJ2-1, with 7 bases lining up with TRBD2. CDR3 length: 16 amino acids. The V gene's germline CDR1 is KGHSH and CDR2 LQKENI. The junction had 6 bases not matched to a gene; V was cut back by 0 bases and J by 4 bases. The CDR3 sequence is CASSPPKAGSYNEQFF. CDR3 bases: TGTGCCAGCTCACCACCGAAAGCGGGGAGTTACAATGAGCAGTTCTTC.

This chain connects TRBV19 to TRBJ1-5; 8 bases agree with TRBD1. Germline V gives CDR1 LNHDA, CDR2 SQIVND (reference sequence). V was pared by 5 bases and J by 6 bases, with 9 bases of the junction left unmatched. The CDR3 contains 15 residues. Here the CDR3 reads CASSPRTGTSQPQHF. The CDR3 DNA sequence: TGTGCCAGTAGTCCGAGGACAGGGACGAGTCAGCCCCAGCATTTT.

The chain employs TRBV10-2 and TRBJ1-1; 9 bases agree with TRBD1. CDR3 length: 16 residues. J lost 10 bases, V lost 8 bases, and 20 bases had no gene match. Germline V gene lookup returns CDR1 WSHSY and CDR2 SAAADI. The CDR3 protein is CASANRGRRNGRRAFF. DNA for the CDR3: TGCGCCAGCGCCAACAGGGGGCGCCGTAATGGACGTAGAGCTTTCTTT.

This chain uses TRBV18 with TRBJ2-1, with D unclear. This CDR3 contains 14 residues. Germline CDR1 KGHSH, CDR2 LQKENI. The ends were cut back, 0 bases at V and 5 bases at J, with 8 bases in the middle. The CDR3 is CASSPPAEDNEQFF. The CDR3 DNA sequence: TGTGCCAGCTCACCACCGGCAGAGGACAATGAGCAGTTCTTC. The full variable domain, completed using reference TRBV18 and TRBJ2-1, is NAGVMQNPRHLVRRRGQEARLRCSPMKGHSHVYWYRQLPEEGLKFMVYLQKENIIDESGMPKERFSAEFPKEGPSILRIQQVVRGDSAAYFCASSPPAEDNEQFFGPGTRLTVL.

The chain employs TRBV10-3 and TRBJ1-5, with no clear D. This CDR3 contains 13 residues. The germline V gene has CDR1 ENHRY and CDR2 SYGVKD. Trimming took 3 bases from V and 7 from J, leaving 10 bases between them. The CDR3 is CAISDDLVQPQHF. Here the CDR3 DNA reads TGTGCCATCAGTGATGACTTGGTCCAGCCCCAGCATTTT.

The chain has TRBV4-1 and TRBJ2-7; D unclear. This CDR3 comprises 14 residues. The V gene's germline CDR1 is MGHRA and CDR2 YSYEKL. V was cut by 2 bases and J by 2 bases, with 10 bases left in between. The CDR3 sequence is CASSQYLLAYEQYF. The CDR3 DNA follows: TGCGCCAGCAGCCAATACTTATTAGCCTACGAGCAGTACTTC.

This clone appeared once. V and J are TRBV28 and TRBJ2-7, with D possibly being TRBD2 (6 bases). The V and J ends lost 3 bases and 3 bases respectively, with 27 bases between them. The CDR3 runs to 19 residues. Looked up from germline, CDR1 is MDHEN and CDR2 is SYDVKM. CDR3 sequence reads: CASSFGGTWGEGGVYEQYF. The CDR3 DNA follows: TGTGCCAGCAGTTTCGGGGGTACTTGGGGAGAAGGTGGGGTCTACGAGCAGTACTTC.

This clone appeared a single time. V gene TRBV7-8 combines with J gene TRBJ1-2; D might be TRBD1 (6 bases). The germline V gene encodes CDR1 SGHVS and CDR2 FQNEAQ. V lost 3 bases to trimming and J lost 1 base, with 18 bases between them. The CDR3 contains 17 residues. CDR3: CASSFSREGRGNYGYTF. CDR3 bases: TGTGCCAGCAGCTTTAGCCGGGAGGGCAGGGGTAACTATGGCTACACCTTC.

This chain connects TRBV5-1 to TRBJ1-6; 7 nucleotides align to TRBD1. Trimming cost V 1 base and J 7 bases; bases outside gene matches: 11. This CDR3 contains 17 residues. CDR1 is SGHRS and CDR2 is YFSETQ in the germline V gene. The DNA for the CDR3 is TGCGCCAGCAGCTTGTCGGACAGTCGGACAGGAAATTCACCCCTCCACTTT. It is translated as CASSLSDSRTGNSPLHF. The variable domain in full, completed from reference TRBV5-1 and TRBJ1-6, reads KAGVTQTPRYLIKTRGQQVTLSCSPISGHRSVSWYQQTPGQGLQFLFEYFSETQRNKGNFPGRFSGRQFSNSRSEMNVSTLELGDSALYLCASSLSDSRTGNSPLHFGNGTRLTVT.

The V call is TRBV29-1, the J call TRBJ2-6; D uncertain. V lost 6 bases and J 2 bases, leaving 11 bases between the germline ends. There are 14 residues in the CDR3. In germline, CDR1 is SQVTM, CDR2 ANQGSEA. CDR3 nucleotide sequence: TGCAGCGTAACCGAGGCCGCTGGGGCCAACGTCCTGACTTTC. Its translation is CSVTEAAGANVLTF.

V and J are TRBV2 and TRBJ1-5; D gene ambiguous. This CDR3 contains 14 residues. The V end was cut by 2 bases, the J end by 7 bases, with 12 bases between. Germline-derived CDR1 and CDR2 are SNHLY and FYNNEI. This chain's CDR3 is CASSEMLREQPQHF. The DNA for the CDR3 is TGTGCCAGCAGTGAAATGTTGCGGGAGCAGCCCCAGCATTTT.

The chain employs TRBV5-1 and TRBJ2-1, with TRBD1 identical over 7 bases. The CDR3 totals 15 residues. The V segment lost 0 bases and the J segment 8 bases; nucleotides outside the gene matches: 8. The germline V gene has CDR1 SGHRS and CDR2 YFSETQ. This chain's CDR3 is CASSLVTGFMDEQFF. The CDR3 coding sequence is TGCGCCAGCAGCTTGGTGACAGGGTTTATGGATGAGCAGTTCTTC. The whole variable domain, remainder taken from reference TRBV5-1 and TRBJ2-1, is KAGVTQTPRYLIKTRGQQVTLSCSPISGHRSVSWYQQTPGQGLQFLFEYFSETQRNKGNFPGRFSGRQFSNSRSEMNVSTLELGDSALYLCASSLVTGFMDEQFFGPGTRLTVL.

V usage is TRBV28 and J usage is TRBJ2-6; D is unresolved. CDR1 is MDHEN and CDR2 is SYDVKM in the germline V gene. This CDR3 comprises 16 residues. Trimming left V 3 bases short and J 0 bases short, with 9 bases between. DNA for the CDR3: TGTGCCAGCAGTTTGGGCGATTACTCTGGGGCCAACGTCCTGACTTTC. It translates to CASSLGDYSGANVLTF.